These T cell receptor beta chains were read from a single sample in a study of blood T cell repertoires in COVID-19. Sequencing was performed with immunoSEQ multiplex PCR; in TCRdb, only in-frame clones are kept and a portion is missing. The sample records 110,000 to 150,000 clones, 75% to 90% being singletons. The material sequenced was peripheral blood. Receptors were obtained from a woman between 55 and 75 years old with active COVID-19. Each CDR3 is given with its conserved first and last residue. The D gene is left open where the match is weak. Clone size is shown for a subset of rows, as once, few, many or a class of expanded clone.

d_gene: TRBD2; abundance: NA; j_gene: TRBJ2-7; v_gene: TRBV28; CDR3aa: CASSLSSGRAGSYEQYF; CDR3nt: TGTGCCAGCAGTTTATCTAGCGGGAGGGCAGGGTCCTACGAGCAGTACTTC
d_gene: TRBD1; abundance: NA; j_gene: TRBJ1-6; v_gene: TRBV27; CDR3aa: CASNAGQGLNSPLHF; CDR3nt: TGTGCCAGCAACGCAGGACAGGGCCTTAATTCACCCCTCCACTTT
d_gene: NA; abundance: NA; j_gene: TRBJ2-3; v_gene: TRBV5-4; CDR3aa: CASSPGHRTDTQYF; CDR3nt: TGTGCCAGCAGCCCGGGACATCGCACAGATACGCAGTATTTT
d_gene: NA; abundance: NA; j_gene: TRBJ2-5; v_gene: TRBV7-2; CDR3aa: CASSLLLRVETQYF; CDR3nt: TGTGCCAGCAGCTTATTACTCAGGGTAGAGACCCAGTACTTC
d_gene: NA; abundance: NA; j_gene: TRBJ1-4; v_gene: TRBV5-1; CDR3aa: CASSLDSGRTNEKLFF; CDR3nt: TGCGCCAGCAGCTTGGACTCCGGGAGAACTAATGAAAAACTGTTTTTT
d_gene: TRBD2; abundance: NA; j_gene: TRBJ2-1; v_gene: TRBV9; CDR3aa: CASSVVAGARNEQFF; CDR3nt: TGTGCCAGCAGCGTAGTTGCGGGAGCAAGGAATGAGCAGTTCTTC
d_gene: NA; abundance: NA; j_gene: TRBJ1-1; v_gene: TRBV29-1; CDR3aa: CSAWRGFTEAFF; CDR3nt: TGCAGCGCTTGGCGGGGGTTCACTGAAGCTTTCTTT
d_gene: NA; abundance: NA; j_gene: TRBJ1-2; v_gene: TRBV11-3; CDR3aa: CASSLVQGSGYTF; CDR3nt: TGTGCCAGCAGCTTGGTACAGGGAAGTGGCTACACCTTC
d_gene: TRBD2; abundance: few; j_gene: TRBJ2-7; v_gene: TRBV4-1; CDR3aa: CASSQDRLAVYEQYF; CDR3nt: TGCGCCAGCAGCCAAGATCGACTAGCGGTCTACGAGCAGTACTTC
d_gene: NA; abundance: once; j_gene: TRBJ2-1; v_gene: TRBV2; CDR3aa: CASSWMTLQSSYNEQFF; CDR3nt: TGTGCCAGCAGTTGGATGACTTTACAAAGCTCCTACAATGAGCAGTTCTTC
d_gene: TRBD1; abundance: NA; j_gene: TRBJ2-7; v_gene: TRBV27; CDR3aa: CASSHGQGVYEQYF; CDR3nt: TGTGCCAGCAGCCATGGACAGGGGGTCTACGAGCAGTACTTC
d_gene: NA; abundance: NA; j_gene: TRBJ1-3; v_gene: TRBV9; CDR3aa: CASSVASQGNSGNTIYF; CDR3nt: TGTGCCAGCAGCGTAGCTTCGCAGGGCAACTCTGGAAACACCATATATTTT
d_gene: NA; abundance: NA; j_gene: TRBJ1-1; v_gene: TRBV28; CDR3aa: CASSYRAITEAFF; CDR3nt: TGTGCCAGCAGTTACAGGGCGATAACTGAAGCTTTCTTT
d_gene: NA; abundance: once; j_gene: TRBJ2-5; v_gene: TRBV1; CDR3aa: CTSSQDKSGLAGGQETQYF; CDR3nt: TGCACCAGCAGCCAAGATAAATCGGGACTAGCGGGAGGGCAAGAGACCCAGTACTTC
d_gene: TRBD1; abundance: NA; j_gene: TRBJ2-4; v_gene: TRBV5-1; CDR3aa: CASSLGGAQNIQYF; CDR3nt: TGCGCCAGCAGCTTAGGGGGCGCCCAAAACATTCAGTACTTC
d_gene: NA; abundance: NA; j_gene: TRBJ2-3; v_gene: TRBV6-2/TRBV6-3; CDR3aa: CASSSQGTGKNTQYF; CDR3nt: TGTGCCAGCAGTTCACAGGGTACGGGCAAAAATACGCAGTATTTT
d_gene: TRBD2; abundance: NA; j_gene: TRBJ2-1; v_gene: TRBV7-9; CDR3aa: CASSSRLAASWNEQFF; CDR3nt: TGTGCCAGCAGCTCCCGACTAGCGGCCTCATGGAATGAGCAGTTCTTC
d_gene: TRBD1; abundance: NA; j_gene: TRBJ1-2; v_gene: TRBV29-1; CDR3aa: CSVEIGQGGGYTF; CDR3nt: TGCAGCGTGGAGATAGGACAGGGAGGTGGCTACACCTTC
d_gene: TRBD2; abundance: NA; j_gene: TRBJ2-2; v_gene: TRBV3-1/TRBV3-2; CDR3aa: CASSQGMGLAGGRPKRNTGELFF; CDR3nt: TGTGCCAGCAGCCAAGGAATGGGACTAGCGGGAGGCCGACCTAAAAGAAACACCGGGGAGCTGTTTTTT
d_gene: NA; abundance: NA; j_gene: TRBJ1-3; v_gene: TRBV5-6; CDR3aa: CASSFQGGSSGNTIYF; CDR3nt: TGTGCCAGCAGCTTCCAAGGGGGTAGCTCTGGAAACACCATATATTTT
d_gene: TRBD2; abundance: NA; j_gene: TRBJ2-7; v_gene: TRBV11-2; CDR3aa: CASSSNAGTTPSRQYF; CDR3nt: TGTGCCAGCAGCTCGAACGCCGGGACTACCCCTTCGAGGCAGTACTTC
d_gene: NA; abundance: NA; j_gene: TRBJ2-1; v_gene: TRBV27; CDR3aa: CASRLGQVSYNEQFF; CDR3nt: TGTGCCAGCAGGTTAGGGCAGGTCTCCTACAATGAGCAGTTCTTC
d_gene: TRBD2; abundance: NA; j_gene: TRBJ2-1; v_gene: TRBV3-1/TRBV3-2; CDR3aa: CASSHPPGLAGGVKQFF; CDR3nt: TGTGCCAGCAGCCACCCACCGGGACTAGCGGGAGGGGTGAAGCAGTTCTTC
d_gene: NA; abundance: NA; j_gene: TRBJ2-7; v_gene: TRBV6-5; CDR3aa: CASSDISYEQYF; CDR3nt: TGTGCCAGCTCCGACATATCCTACGAGCAGTACTTC
d_gene: TRBD1; abundance: NA; j_gene: TRBJ1-1; v_gene: TRBV25-1; CDR3aa: CASCDRVDTEAFF; CDR3nt: TGTGCCAGCTGTGACAGGGTTGACACTGAAGCTTTCTTT
d_gene: TRBD1; abundance: NA; j_gene: TRBJ1-1; v_gene: TRBV28; CDR3aa: CASSLTGGMNTEAFF; CDR3nt: TGTGCCAGCAGTTTAACAGGGGGCATGAACACTGAAGCTTTCTTT
d_gene: NA; abundance: NA; j_gene: TRBJ2-7; v_gene: TRBV21-1; CDR3aa: CASSNGTSYYEQYF; CDR3nt: TGTGCCAGCAGCAATGGGACATCCTATTACGAGCAGTACTTC
d_gene: TRBD2; abundance: once; j_gene: TRBJ2-5; v_gene: TRBV7-9; CDR3aa: CASSQTSGRLETQYF; CDR3nt: TGTGCCAGCAGCCAGACTAGCGGGAGGTTGGAGACCCAGTACTTC
d_gene: TRBD2; abundance: NA; j_gene: TRBJ2-5; v_gene: TRBV28; CDR3aa: CASSFDSGRALRETQYF; CDR3nt: TGTGCCAGCAGCTTCGATAGCGGGAGGGCCCTTCGAGAGACCCAGTACTTC
d_gene: NA; abundance: NA; j_gene: TRBJ1-5; v_gene: TRBV12-5; CDR3aa: CASQQGMNQPQHF; CDR3nt: TGTGCTAGTCAACAGGGTATGAACCAGCCCCAGCATTTT
d_gene: TRBD1; abundance: NA; j_gene: TRBJ2-3; v_gene: TRBV6-2/TRBV6-3; CDR3aa: CASSSATRTGRTDTQYF; CDR3nt: TGTGCCAGCAGTTCCGCAACCCGGACAGGGCGCACAGATACGCAGTATTTT
d_gene: TRBD1; abundance: NA; j_gene: TRBJ1-2; v_gene: TRBV7-2; CDR3aa: CASSSTGPLYGYTF; CDR3nt: TGTGCCAGCAGCTCGACAGGGCCCCTCTATGGCTACACCTTC
d_gene: TRBD2; abundance: NA; j_gene: TRBJ2-1; v_gene: TRBV5-4; CDR3aa: CASRERTSGSNEQFF; CDR3nt: TGTGCCAGCAGGGAGAGGACTAGTGGTTCCAATGAGCAGTTCTTC
d_gene: NA; abundance: NA; j_gene: TRBJ1-6; v_gene: TRBV15; CDR3aa: CATSRDRYNSPLHF; CDR3nt: TGTGCCACCAGCAGGGACAGATATAATTCACCCCTCCACTTT
d_gene: TRBD2; abundance: NA; j_gene: TRBJ2-1; v_gene: TRBV7-9; CDR3aa: CASSLSMTSNEQFF; CDR3nt: TGTGCCAGCAGCTTATCGATGACTAGCAACGAGCAGTTCTTC
d_gene: TRBD1; abundance: once; j_gene: TRBJ2-7; v_gene: TRBV11-3; CDR3aa: CASSPRANGQENYEQYF; CDR3nt: TGTGCCAGCAGCCCGAGGGCCAATGGACAGGAGAACTACGAGCAGTACTTC
d_gene: NA; abundance: few; j_gene: TRBJ2-3; v_gene: TRBV30; CDR3aa: CAWTPQGLSTDTQYF; CDR3nt: TGTGCCTGGACTCCCCAGGGGCTTAGCACAGATACGCAGTATTTT
d_gene: TRBD2; abundance: NA; j_gene: TRBJ2-2; v_gene: TRBV11-3; CDR3aa: CASSLGGSSNTGELFF; CDR3nt: TGTGCCAGCAGCTTGGGCGGGAGTAGCAACACCGGGGAGCTGTTTTTT
d_gene: TRBD2; abundance: NA; j_gene: TRBJ2-7; v_gene: TRBV7-2; CDR3aa: CASSFTSGSDEQYF; CDR3nt: TGTGCCAGCAGCTTTACTAGCGGGAGTGACGAGCAGTACTTC
d_gene: TRBD2; abundance: NA; j_gene: TRBJ2-2; v_gene: TRBV7-2; CDR3aa: CASSLGLAGGGTGELFF; CDR3nt: TGTGCCAGCAGCTTAGGTTTAGCGGGAGGGGGCACCGGGGAGCTGTTTTTT
d_gene: NA; abundance: NA; j_gene: TRBJ1-2; v_gene: TRBV29-1; CDR3aa: CSPGPANYGYTF; CDR3nt: TGCAGCCCTGGCCCAGCTAACTATGGCTACACCTTC
d_gene: NA; abundance: NA; j_gene: TRBJ2-3; v_gene: TRBV10-3; CDR3aa: CAISEGGGSGRTDTQYF; CDR3nt: TGTGCCATCAGTGAGGGCGGTGGTAGCGGCCGCACAGATACGCAGTATTTT
d_gene: NA; abundance: few; j_gene: TRBJ2-5; v_gene: TRBV7-8; CDR3aa: CASSHHGWEAGETQYF; CDR3nt: TGTGCCAGCAGCCACCACGGGTGGGAGGCGGGAGAGACCCAGTACTTC
d_gene: NA; abundance: NA; j_gene: TRBJ2-5; v_gene: TRBV28; CDR3aa: CASSLGAGLETQYF; CDR3nt: TGTGCCAGCAGTTTAGGGGCGGGATTAGAGACCCAGTACTTC
d_gene: TRBD1; abundance: NA; j_gene: TRBJ1-2; v_gene: TRBV5-1; CDR3aa: CASSYPTGGEGYTF; CDR3nt: TGCGCCAGCAGCTACCCCACAGGGGGAGAGGGCTACACCTTC
d_gene: TRBD1; abundance: NA; j_gene: TRBJ2-6; v_gene: TRBV28; CDR3aa: CASSLETGTAGANVLTF; CDR3nt: TGTGCCAGCAGTTTAGAGACAGGGACGGCTGGGGCCAACGTCCTGACTTTC
d_gene: NA; abundance: NA; j_gene: TRBJ2-6; v_gene: TRBV6-6; CDR3aa: CASRGTGNGANVLTF; CDR3nt: TGTGCCAGCAGGGGTACAGGGAATGGGGCCAACGTCCTGACTTTC
d_gene: NA; abundance: NA; j_gene: TRBJ2-7; v_gene: TRBV28; CDR3aa: CASSLSGGRGEQYF; CDR3nt: TGTGCCAGCAGTTTATCTGGGGGGCGGGGGGAGCAGTACTTC
d_gene: TRBD2; abundance: NA; j_gene: TRBJ2-1; v_gene: TRBV2; CDR3aa: CASRGTSGRVGYEQFF; CDR3nt: TGTGCCAGCAGGGGGACTAGCGGGAGGGTAGGCTATGAGCAGTTCTTC
d_gene: TRBD2; abundance: NA; j_gene: TRBJ2-2; v_gene: TRBV5-1; CDR3aa: CASSPREGTGELFF; CDR3nt: TGCGCCAGCAGCCCCCGGGAGGGCACCGGGGAGCTGTTTTTT
d_gene: TRBD2; abundance: once; j_gene: TRBJ2-3; v_gene: TRBV6-2/TRBV6-3; CDR3aa: CASSYSWTSGRALADTQYF; CDR3nt: TGTGCCAGCAGTTACTCGTGGACTAGCGGGAGGGCCTTAGCAGATACGCAGTATTTT
d_gene: TRBD2; abundance: NA; j_gene: TRBJ2-5; v_gene: TRBV7-3; CDR3aa: CASSPSGVETQYF; CDR3nt: TGTGCCAGCAGCCCTAGCGGGGTGGAGACCCAGTACTTC
d_gene: NA; abundance: few; j_gene: TRBJ2-7; v_gene: TRBV27; CDR3aa: CASSRNRRAYEQYF; CDR3nt: TGTGCCAGCAGCCGCAACAGGAGGGCCTACGAGCAGTACTTC
d_gene: NA; abundance: NA; j_gene: TRBJ1-2; v_gene: TRBV6-1; CDR3aa: CASSERGFNYGYTF; CDR3nt: TGTGCCAGCAGTGAAAGGGGGTTTAACTATGGCTACACCTTC
d_gene: TRBD1; abundance: NA; j_gene: TRBJ2-3; v_gene: TRBV30; CDR3aa: CAWSRQGILYF; CDR3nt: TGTGCCTGGAGCAGACAGGGCATTTTGTATTTT
d_gene: NA; abundance: NA; j_gene: TRBJ2-3; v_gene: TRBV28; CDR3aa: CASSEGSLTDTQYF; CDR3nt: TGTGCCAGCAGCGAGGGTTCCCTCACAGATACGCAGTATTTT
d_gene: TRBD1; abundance: NA; j_gene: TRBJ2-5; v_gene: TRBV9; CDR3aa: CASSQGAGQETQYF; CDR3nt: TGTGCCAGCAGCCAGGGGGCGGGACAAGAGACCCAGTACTTC
d_gene: NA; abundance: NA; j_gene: TRBJ1-2; v_gene: TRBV2; CDR3aa: CASSEPANYGYTF; CDR3nt: TGTGCCAGCAGTGAACCAGCTAACTATGGCTACACCTTC
d_gene: NA; abundance: once; j_gene: TRBJ2-5; v_gene: TRBV3-1/TRBV3-2; CDR3aa: CASSPQYQETQYF; CDR3nt: TGTGCCAGCAGCCCACAATACCAAGAGACCCAGTACTTC
d_gene: TRBD1; abundance: once; j_gene: TRBJ2-6; v_gene: TRBV11-2; CDR3aa: CASSLPNRGAGANVLTF; CDR3nt: TGTGCCAGCAGCTTACCCAACAGGGGAGCTGGGGCCAACGTCCTGACTTTC